This T cell receptor beta chain was sequenced for a study of shared clonotypes between healthy human individuals. General study findings and limits: The rarefaction results pointed to incomplete sorted-subset sequencing despite large depth.

Notes on this clone: Its antigen remains unknown. In the same sample, other DNA sequences code for this CDR3.

Trimming cost V 6 bases and J 4 bases, with 9 bases left between them. The CDR3 is made up of 12 amino acids. Germline CDR1 is LNHDA and CDR2 is SQIVND (reference sequence). The investigators split CD4+ cells into a CD45RA+ naive subset and a CD45RA-negative memory subset. An even split of each subset's genomic DNA across several immunoSEQ plates was performed. Sequenced by immunoSEQ multiplex PCR; TCRdb stores in-frame clones only, minus some. The sample records under 1,900,000 clones, just under 99% being singletons. The V and J genes are TRBV19 and TRBJ1-2; D remains unclear. The sequence was obtained from a man aged 25 to 45 in good health. Material for sequencing was naive CD4+ T cells sorted from blood. The subset: CD45RA+ positively selected. The CDR3 nucleotides are TGTGCCAGTAGCCCCGGTGTCTATGGCTACACCTTC. This encodes CASSPGVYGYTF.